These 22 T cell receptor beta chains came from one sample sequenced in a study of blood T cell repertoires in COVID-19. Profiling relied on immunoSEQ multiplex PCR, and the TCRdb table lists in-frame clones only, not all of them. This sample carries tens of thousands of clones, roughly 80% of them seen once, and the ten largest clones take about 17%. Sequencing input: peripheral blood. The receptors derive from an elderly woman with active or convalescent COVID-19.

Regarding this clone: At the DNA level, this CDR3 is encoded by other sequences in the same sample as well. V is TRBV7-3 and J is TRBJ1-2; 7 bases are a match to TRBD1. Trimming took 6 bases from V and 7 from J; bases not matched to a gene: 11. Germline CDR1 SGHTA, CDR2 FQGTGA. The CDR3 spans 14 residues. In DNA, the CDR3 is TGTGCCAGCAGAGATAATGGGGCAGGGGGTGGCTACACCTTC. Translating it yields CASRDNGAGGGYTF.

The chain uses TRBV6-5 and TRBJ1-1; a possible D gene is TRBD1 (6 bases). CDR3 length: 12 amino acids. The ends were cut back, 6 bases at V and 8 bases at J, with 13 bases in the middle. Germline V gene data show CDR1 as MNHEY and CDR2 as SVGAGI. CDR3 nucleotide sequence: TGTGCCAGCAGATCCACAGGGTGGGAAGCTTTCTTT. This codes for CASRSTGWEAFF.

Ten or more counts support this clone. V gene TRBV7-8 combines with J gene TRBJ1-2; D gene ambiguous. Trimming stripped 1 base from V and 3 bases from J, with 6 bases between. This CDR3 contains 13 residues. Germline assignment: CDR1 SGHVS and CDR2 FQNEAQ. Written as DNA, the CDR3 is TGTGCCAGCAGCTTAGGCCAGGACTATGGCTACACCTTC. Translated: CASSLGQDYGYTF.

The genes are TRBV4-2 and TRBJ2-3; 13 bases agree with TRBD2. The CDR3 contains 17 residues. Germline V gene sequence: CDR1 LGHNA, CDR2 YNFKEQ. After removal of 1 base from V and 5 bases from J, the junction contained 6 bases not matched to a gene. CDR3 loop: CASSQGGGLAGRDTQYF. CDR3 DNA sequence: TGTGCCAGCAGCCAAGGGGGGGGACTAGCGGGGCGAGATACGCAGTATTTT.

The rearrangement links TRBV19 to TRBJ2-1; a possible D gene is TRBD1 (5 bases). V was cut by 5 bases and J by 5 bases, with 10 bases left in between. CDR3 length: 13 amino acids. Germline V gene sequence: CDR1 LNHDA, CDR2 SQIVND (reference sequence). CDR3 nucleotide sequence: TGTGCCAGTAGTCAGGGAAACAACAATGAGCAGTTCTTC. Protein: CASSQGNNNEQFF.

The rearrangement uses TRBV5-4 and TRBJ2-1; 12 bases match TRBD2. This CDR3 contains 18 residues. Looked up from germline, CDR1 is SGHNT and CDR2 is YYREEE (reference sequence). J lost 10 bases, V lost 0 bases, and 14 bases had no gene match. DNA for the CDR3: TGTGCCAGCAGCTTGGGACTAGCGGGAGCCACTGCTGAAGGCGAGCAGTTCTTC. Protein sequence: CASSLGLAGATAEGEQFF. The full variable domain, rest sourced from reference TRBV5-4 and TRBJ2-1, is ETGVTQSPTHLIKTRGQQVTLRCSSQSGHNTVSWYQQALGQGPQFIFQYYREEENGRGNFPPRFSGLQFPNYSSELNVNALELDDSALYLCASSLGLAGATAEGEQFFGPGTRLTVL.

V gene TRBV4-1 combines with J gene TRBJ1-4; tentative D call: TRBD1 (6 bases). This CDR3 is 16 amino acids long. CDR1 MGHRA and CDR2 YSYEKL come from the germline V gene. With 0 bases removed from V and 0 bases from J, the gap between germline ends came to 8 bases. Written as DNA, the CDR3 is TGCGCCAGCAGCCAAGACAGGGGCGCAACTAATGAAAAACTGTTTTTT. It specifies CASSQDRGATNEKLFF.

The rearrangement joins TRBV10-3 to TRBJ2-1, with 8 bases lining up with TRBD1. The CDR3 totals 14 residues. V lost 6 bases and J lost 7; bases outside the gene matches: 8. Germline CDR1 reads ENHRY; CDR2 reads SYGVKD. DNA for the CDR3: TGTGCCATCAGAGCCATGGACAGGGAGAATGAGCAGTTCTTC. Amino acid sequence: CAIRAMDRENEQFF.

This clone was picked up one time. The V and J genes are TRBV6-5 and TRBJ1-6; tentative D call: TRBD1 (5 bases). This CDR3 has 14 amino acids. V lost 2 bases and J 5 bases, leaving 7 bases between the germline ends. CDR1 is MNHEY, CDR2 SVGAGI, per germline. CDR3 DNA: TGTGCCAGCAGTTACCGGGGGAATAATTCACCCCTCCACTTT. It specifies CASSYRGNNSPLHF.

The chain is built from TRBV12-5 and TRBJ2-1, with 7 nucleotides matching TRBD2. Germline V gene data show CDR1 as LGHNT and CDR2 as FRNRAP. This CDR3 has 14 amino acids. J was trimmed by 7 bases and V by 2 bases; bases with no gene match: 5. The CDR3 reads CASGLSLGLNEQFF. The CDR3 coding sequence is TGTGCTAGTGGTTTGTCCCTGGGACTAAATGAGCAGTTCTTC.

This rearrangement joins TRBV14 to TRBJ2-1; D not certain. CDR1 is SGHDN and CDR2 is FVKESK in the germline V gene. This CDR3 is 13 amino acids long. With 1 base removed from V and 8 bases from J, the gap between germline ends came to 9 bases. The CDR3 is CASSQVNGDEQFF. For the CDR3, the DNA is TGTGCCAGCAGCCAAGTAAATGGAGATGAGCAGTTCTTC.

This rearrangement joins TRBV19 to TRBJ2-1; tentatively, D is TRBD1 (6 bases). Germline V lookup: CDR1 LNHDA, CDR2 SQIVND (reference sequence). V was pared by 4 bases and J by 6 bases, with 13 bases between. The CDR3 covers 14 residues. The CDR3 DNA sequence: TGTGCCAGTAGTACGACACAGGGATCCAATGAGCAGTTCTTC. This codes for CASSTTQGSNEQFF. Combining the CDR3 with reference TRBV19 and TRBJ2-1 gives the whole variable domain DGGITQSPKYLFRKEGQNVTLSCEQNLNHDAMYWYRQDPGQGLRLIYYSQIVNDFQKGDIAEGYSVSREKKESFPLTVTSAQKNPTAFYLCASSTTQGSNEQFFGPGTRLTVL.

The chain joins TRBV12-3 or TRBV12-4 to TRBJ2-7, with 8 bases matching TRBD2. This CDR3 has 12 amino acids. The J segment lost 4 bases and the V segment lost 5 bases, leaving 1 base of the junction unmatched. This CDR3 reads CASSPGGYEQYF. CDR3 sequence (DNA): TGTGCCAGCAGTCCGGGAGGGTACGAGCAGTACTTC.

This rearrangement joins TRBV19 to TRBJ1-4; TRBD1 matches at 7 bases. This CDR3 comprises 14 residues. V gave up 7 bases and J gave up 5 bases; unmatched junction bases: 7. Looked up from germline, CDR1 is LNHDA and CDR2 is SQIVND (reference sequence). The CDR3 here is CASTVGQTNEKLFF. CDR3 nucleotide sequence: TGTGCCAGTACCGTGGGACAGACGAATGAAAAACTGTTTTTT.

This rearrangement joins TRBV3-1 (or the pseudogene TRBV3-2) to TRBJ2-7; TRBD2 matches 15 bases. The CDR3 consists of 15 residues. With 4 bases clipped from V and 5 bases from J, the junction kept 3 bases outside the gene matches. Germline values: CDR1 LGHDT, CDR2 YNNKEL (reference sequence). Written as DNA, the CDR3 is TGTGCCAGCAGCCTCGGACTAGCGGGAGGGAACGAGCAGTACTTC. It specifies CASSLGLAGGNEQYF.

The rearrangement links TRBV5-1 to TRBJ1-1; D not certain. The CDR3 extends over 14 amino acids. V lost 3 bases and J 0 bases, leaving 9 bases between the germline ends. Germline V gene lookup returns CDR1 SGHRS and CDR2 YFSETQ. This CDR3 reads CASSSTRLNTEAFF. DNA for the CDR3: TGCGCCAGCAGCTCGACGAGGCTGAACACTGAAGCTTTCTTT.

Worth noting for this clone: Within the sample, other DNA sequences also encode this same CDR3. The rearrangement uses TRBV19 and TRBJ2-2; 10 bases are a match to TRBD1. The CDR3 extends over 15 amino acids. Germline CDR1 is LNHDA and CDR2 is SQIVND (reference sequence). V trimming: 4 bases; J trimming: 3 bases; junction bases outside the gene matches: 2. The CDR3 DNA reads TGTGCCAGTAGTAGGACAGGGGGGTACACCGGGGAGCTGTTTTTT. Its protein product is CASSRTGGYTGELFF.

The chain joins TRBV11-1 to TRBJ2-7; 8 bases match TRBD1. V lost 5 bases to trimming and J lost 6 bases; unmatched junction nucleotides: 9. Germline CDR1 reads SGHAT; CDR2 reads FQDESV (reference sequence). CDR3 size: 14 residues. The CDR3 region is CASSLSGTGAEQYF. As DNA, the CDR3 is TGTGCCAGCAGCCTCTCCGGGACAGGAGCCGAGCAGTACTTC.

The genes are TRBV6-6 and TRBJ1-2; D uncertain. CDR1 is MNHNY and CDR2 is SVGAGI in the germline V gene (reference sequence). The CDR3 has 12 residues. Trimming took off 6 bases at V and 7 bases at J, with 12 bases between the two ends. CDR3 nucleotides: TGTGCCAGCAGCACCCCCGGTCGTGGCTACACCTTC. Its translation: CASSTPGRGYTF.

The rearrangement links TRBV7-8 to TRBJ1-5, with 8 positions matching TRBD1. CDR3 length: 15 amino acids. The trim removed 5 bases at V and 4 bases at J, leaving 7 bases unmatched. Germline assignment: CDR1 SGHVS and CDR2 FQNEAQ. The CDR3 DNA reads as TGTGCCAGCAGCCTGACTGACAGGGGTAATCAGCCCCAGCATTTT. Protein sequence: CASSLTDRGNQPQHF.

This rearrangement joins TRBV21-1 to TRBJ2-3; TRBD1 is the table's D call and was not checked against the DNA. TRBV21-1 is a pseudogene segment. CDR3 length: 12 amino acids. CDR3 nucleotides: TGTGCCAGCACACATAGCACAGATACGCAGTATTTT. Translating it yields CASTHSTDTQYF.

The genes are TRBV6-1 and TRBJ2-3; D gene uncertain. The V end lost 0 bases, the J end lost 5 bases, and 9 bases lay between the germline ends. CDR1 MNHNS and CDR2 SASEGT come from the germline V gene. The CDR3 totals 14 residues. The CDR3 bases are TGTGCCAGCAGTGAAGCCCGACTGAGAGATACGCAGTATTTT. This translates into CASSEARLRDTQYF.